This TCR beta chain was profiled in a study of cytomegalovirus exposure and HLA in healthy donors. General study results and limits: When the data were analyzed later, several of the most significant clusters appeared to be linked to common viral pathogens. Later on, a genetic analysis was performed. It linked a missense variant in DCLRE1C with V- and J-gene trimming of TCR beta.

Both 60 Vbeta primers and 13 Jbeta primers went into the PCR. Profiled with immunoSEQ multiplex PCR; TCRdb holds only in-frame clones, not every one. The table lists about 140,000 clones. Comment on this clone: Its antigen is still unknown.

The CDR3 length is 12 residues. Germline V CDR1 and CDR2: SGHNT, YYREEE (reference sequence). Trimming pared 0 bases from V and 5 bases from J, leaving 5 bases between. The chain combines TRBV5-4 with TRBJ1-1; tentative D call: TRBD1 (5 bases). What was sequenced was PBMCs. The clonotype comes from a woman younger than 30 in good health and CMV-seronegative. CDR3 protein: CASSLDRTEAFF. For the CDR3, the DNA is TGTGCCAGCAGCTTGGACAGGACTGAAGCTTTCTTT.